This TCR beta chain emerged from a study of blood T cell repertoires in COVID-19. J lost 3 bases, V lost 6 bases, and 7 bases had no gene match. The CDR3 totals 15 residues. The germline CDR1 and CDR2 sequences are LGHNA and YNFKEQ. Only in-frame clones appear in the TCRdb table, and some are missing; sequencing was by immunoSEQ multiplex PCR. Among fewer than 300,000 clones listed, 82% were seen once. This receptor was taken from a woman aged 18-35 years with acute or convalescent COVID-19. The source material was peripheral blood. The chain has TRBV4-2 and TRBJ2-1; 8 bases line up with TRBD2. CDR3 nucleotides: TGTGCCAGCAGAGTTGGAAGCGGGAGCTACAATGAGCAGTTCTTC. Translated, it gives CASRVGSGSYNEQFF.